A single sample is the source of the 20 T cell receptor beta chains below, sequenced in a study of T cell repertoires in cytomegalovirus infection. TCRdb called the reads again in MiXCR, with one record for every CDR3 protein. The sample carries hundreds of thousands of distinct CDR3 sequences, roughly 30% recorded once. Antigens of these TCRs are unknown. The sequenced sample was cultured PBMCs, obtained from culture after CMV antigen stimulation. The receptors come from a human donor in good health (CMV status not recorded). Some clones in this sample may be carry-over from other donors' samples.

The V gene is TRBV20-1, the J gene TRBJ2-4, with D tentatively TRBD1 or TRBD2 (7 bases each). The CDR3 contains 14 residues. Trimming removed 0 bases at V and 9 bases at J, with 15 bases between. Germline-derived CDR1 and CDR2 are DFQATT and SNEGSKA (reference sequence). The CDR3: CSARDQGGSGIQYF. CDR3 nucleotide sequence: TGCAGTGCTAGAGATCAGGGGGGGAGCGGCATTCAGTACTTC.

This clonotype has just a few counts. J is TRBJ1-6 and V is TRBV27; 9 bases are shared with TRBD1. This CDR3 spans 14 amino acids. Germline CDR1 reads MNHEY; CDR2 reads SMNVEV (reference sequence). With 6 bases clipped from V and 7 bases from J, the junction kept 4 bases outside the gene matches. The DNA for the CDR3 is TGTGCCAGCAGCCACGACAGGGGGAATTCACCCCTCCACTTT. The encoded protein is CASSHDRGNSPLHF.

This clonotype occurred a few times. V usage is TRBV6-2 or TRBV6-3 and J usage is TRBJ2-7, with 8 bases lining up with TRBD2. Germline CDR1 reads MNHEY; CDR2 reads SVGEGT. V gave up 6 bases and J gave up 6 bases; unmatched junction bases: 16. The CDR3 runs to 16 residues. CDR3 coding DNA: TGTGCCAGCAGGACCAGCGGGGGCGCCAGATCTACCGAGCAGTACTTC. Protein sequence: CASRTSGGARSTEQYF.

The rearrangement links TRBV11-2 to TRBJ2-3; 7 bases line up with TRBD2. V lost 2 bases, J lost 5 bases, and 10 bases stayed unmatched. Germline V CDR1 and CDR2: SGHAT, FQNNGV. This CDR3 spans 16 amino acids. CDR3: CASSLLADWRVDTQYF. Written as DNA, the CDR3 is TGTGCCAGCAGCTTACTAGCGGACTGGAGGGTAGATACGCAGTATTTT.

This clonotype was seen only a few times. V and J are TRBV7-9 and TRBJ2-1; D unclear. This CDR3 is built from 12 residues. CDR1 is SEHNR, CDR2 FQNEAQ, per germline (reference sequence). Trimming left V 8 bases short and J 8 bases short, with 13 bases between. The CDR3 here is CASRLFGDEQFF. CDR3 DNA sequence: TGTGCCAGCCGGCTTTTTGGCGATGAGCAGTTCTTC.

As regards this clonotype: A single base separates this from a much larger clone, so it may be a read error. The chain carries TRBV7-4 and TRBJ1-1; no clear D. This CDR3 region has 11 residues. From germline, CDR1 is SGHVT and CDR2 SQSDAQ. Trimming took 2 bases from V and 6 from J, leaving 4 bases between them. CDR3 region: CASSLNAEAFF. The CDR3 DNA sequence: TGTGCCAGCAGCTTAAACGCTGAAGCTTTCTTT. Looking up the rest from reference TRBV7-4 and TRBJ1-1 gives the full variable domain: GAGVSQSPRYKVAKRGRDVALRCDSISGHVTLYWYRQTLGQGSEVLTYSQSDAQRDKSGRPSGRFSAERPERSVSTLKIQRTEQGDSAVYLCASSLNAEAFFGQGTRLTVV.

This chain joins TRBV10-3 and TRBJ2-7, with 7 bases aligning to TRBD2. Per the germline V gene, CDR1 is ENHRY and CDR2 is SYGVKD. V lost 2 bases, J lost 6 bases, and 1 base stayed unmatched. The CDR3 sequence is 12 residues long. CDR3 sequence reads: CAISEGTTEQYF. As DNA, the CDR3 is TGTGCCATCAGTGAGGGGACTACCGAGCAGTACTTC.

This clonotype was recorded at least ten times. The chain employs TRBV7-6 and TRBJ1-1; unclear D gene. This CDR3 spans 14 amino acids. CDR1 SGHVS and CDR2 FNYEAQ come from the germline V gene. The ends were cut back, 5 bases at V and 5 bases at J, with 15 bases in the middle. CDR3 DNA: TGTGCCAGCAGCCTAGGACGGCTGGGGACTGAAGCTTTCTTT. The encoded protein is CASSLGRLGTEAFF.

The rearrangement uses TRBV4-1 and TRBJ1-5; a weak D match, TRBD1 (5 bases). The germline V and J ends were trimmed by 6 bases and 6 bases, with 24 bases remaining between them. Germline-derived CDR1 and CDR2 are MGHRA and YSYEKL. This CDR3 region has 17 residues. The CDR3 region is CASSPGLAKAGLQPQHF. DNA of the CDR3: TGCGCCAGCAGTCCCGGACTGGCCAAAGCGGGGCTTCAGCCCCAGCATTTT.

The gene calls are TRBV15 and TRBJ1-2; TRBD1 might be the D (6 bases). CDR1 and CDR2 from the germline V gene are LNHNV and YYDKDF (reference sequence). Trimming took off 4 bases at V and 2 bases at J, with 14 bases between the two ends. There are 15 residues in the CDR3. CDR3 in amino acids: CATSTAGGGNYGYTF. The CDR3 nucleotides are TGTGCCACCAGCACAGCTGGGGGGGGCAACTATGGCTACACCTTC.

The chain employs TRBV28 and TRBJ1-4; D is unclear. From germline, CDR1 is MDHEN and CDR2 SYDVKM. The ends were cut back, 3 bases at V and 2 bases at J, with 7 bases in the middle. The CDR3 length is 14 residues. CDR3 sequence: CASSFPPTNEKLFF. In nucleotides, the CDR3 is TGTGCCAGCAGTTTTCCCCCGACTAATGAAAAACTGTTTTTT.

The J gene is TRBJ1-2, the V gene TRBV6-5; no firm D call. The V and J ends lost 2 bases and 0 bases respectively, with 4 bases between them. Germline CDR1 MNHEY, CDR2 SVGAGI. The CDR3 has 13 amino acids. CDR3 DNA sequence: TGTGCCAGCAGTTACAGCCCTAACTATGGCTACACCTTC. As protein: CASSYSPNYGYTF.

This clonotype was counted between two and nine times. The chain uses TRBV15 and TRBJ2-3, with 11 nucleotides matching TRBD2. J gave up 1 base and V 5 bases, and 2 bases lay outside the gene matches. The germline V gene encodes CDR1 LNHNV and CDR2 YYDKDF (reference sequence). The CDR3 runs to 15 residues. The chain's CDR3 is CATSLGLAGTDTQYF. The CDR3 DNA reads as TGTGCCACCAGCTTGGGACTAGCGGGCACAGATACGCAGTATTTT.

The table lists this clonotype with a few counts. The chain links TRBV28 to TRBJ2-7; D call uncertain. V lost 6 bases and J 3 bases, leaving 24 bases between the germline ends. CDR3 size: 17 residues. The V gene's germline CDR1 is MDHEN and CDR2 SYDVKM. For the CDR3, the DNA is TGTGCCAGCAGCCCATCCGCACGGGCTGGCAGACTCTACGAGCAGTACTTC. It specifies CASSPSARAGRLYEQYF.

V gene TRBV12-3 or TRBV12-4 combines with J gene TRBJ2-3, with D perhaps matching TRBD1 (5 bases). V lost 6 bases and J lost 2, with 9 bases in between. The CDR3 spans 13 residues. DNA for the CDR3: TGTGCCAGCAGAAACAGGAACACAGATACGCAGTATTTT. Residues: CASRNRNTDTQYF.

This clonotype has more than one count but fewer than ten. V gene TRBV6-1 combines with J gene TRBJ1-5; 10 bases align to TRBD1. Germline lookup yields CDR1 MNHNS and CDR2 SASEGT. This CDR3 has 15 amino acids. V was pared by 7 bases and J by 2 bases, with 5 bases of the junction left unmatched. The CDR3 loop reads CASTPTGGRNQPQHF. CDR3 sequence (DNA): TGTGCCAGCACCCCGACAGGGGGCCGCAATCAGCCCCAGCATTTT.

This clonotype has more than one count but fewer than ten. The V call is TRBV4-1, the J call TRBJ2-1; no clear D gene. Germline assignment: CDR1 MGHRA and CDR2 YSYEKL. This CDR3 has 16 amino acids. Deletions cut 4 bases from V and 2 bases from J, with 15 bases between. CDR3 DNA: TGCGCCAGCAGCCTAGTGCGGTTGGTAACCTACAATGAGCAGTTCTTC. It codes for CASSLVRLVTYNEQFF.

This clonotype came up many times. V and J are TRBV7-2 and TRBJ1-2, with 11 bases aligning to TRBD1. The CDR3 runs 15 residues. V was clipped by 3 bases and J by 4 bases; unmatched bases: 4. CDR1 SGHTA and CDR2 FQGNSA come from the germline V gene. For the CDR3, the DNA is TGTGCCAGCAGCTTCCGGGACAGGGGGGTCTATGGCTACACCTTC. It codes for CASSFRDRGVYGYTF.

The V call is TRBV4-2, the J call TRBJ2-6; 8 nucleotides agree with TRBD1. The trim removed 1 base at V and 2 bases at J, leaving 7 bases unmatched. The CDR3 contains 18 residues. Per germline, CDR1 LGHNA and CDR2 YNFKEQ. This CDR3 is CASSQAGGGSTGANVLTF. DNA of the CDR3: TGTGCCAGCAGCCAAGCAGGGGGCGGTAGCACTGGGGCCAACGTCCTGACTTTC.

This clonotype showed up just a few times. CDR3 DNA sequence: TGCGCCAGCAGCTATATCCCGACGGCTTCCTATGGCTACACCTTC. As protein: CASSYIPTASYGYTF. This chain joins TRBV5-1 and TRBJ1-2; D gene uncertain. The germline V gene has CDR1 SGHRS and CDR2 YFSETQ. V was pared by 3 bases and J by 4 bases, with 16 bases between. The CDR3 has 15 residues.